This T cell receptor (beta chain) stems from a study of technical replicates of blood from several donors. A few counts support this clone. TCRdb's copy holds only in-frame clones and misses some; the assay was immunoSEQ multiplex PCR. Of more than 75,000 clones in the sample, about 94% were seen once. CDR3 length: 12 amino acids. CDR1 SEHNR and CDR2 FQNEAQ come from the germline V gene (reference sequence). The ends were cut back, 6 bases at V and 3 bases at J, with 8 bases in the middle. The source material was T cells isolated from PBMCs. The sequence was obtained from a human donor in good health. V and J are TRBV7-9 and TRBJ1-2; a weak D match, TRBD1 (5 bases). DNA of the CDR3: TGTGCCAGCAGGTCAGGGTACTATGGCTACACCTTC. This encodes CASRSGYYGYTF.